The clone carrying this T cell receptor (beta chain) was seen at least ten times. These data originate in a study of early T cells in non-severe SARS-CoV-2 infection. A single record per CDR3 protein comes from TCRdb applying MiXCR to the 5' RACE reads. This sample has 25,000 to 30,000 distinct CDR3 sequences, with under 6% found just once. V lost 1 base and J 6 bases, leaving 9 bases between the germline ends. The germline V gene has CDR1 GTSNPN and CDR2 SVGIG (reference sequence). The CDR3 is 12 residues long. The TCR comes from an adult who was a healthcare worker with PCR-confirmed SARS-CoV-2 infection or an uninfected control (not recorded which). The material sequenced was whole blood. The chain links TRBV30 to TRBJ1-2; D might be TRBD1 (5 bases). The DNA of the CDR3 is TGTGCCTGGAGTGGGGCAGGGCATGGCTACACCTTC. Its protein product is CAWSGAGHGYTF.